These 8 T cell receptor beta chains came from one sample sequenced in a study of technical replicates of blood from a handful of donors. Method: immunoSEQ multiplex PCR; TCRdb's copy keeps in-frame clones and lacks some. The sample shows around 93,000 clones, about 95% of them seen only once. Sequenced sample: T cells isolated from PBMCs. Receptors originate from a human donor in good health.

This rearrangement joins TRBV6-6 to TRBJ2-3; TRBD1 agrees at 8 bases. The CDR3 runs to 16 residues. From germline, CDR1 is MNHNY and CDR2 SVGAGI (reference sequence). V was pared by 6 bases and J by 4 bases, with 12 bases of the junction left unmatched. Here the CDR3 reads CASSNLGQGSPDTQYF. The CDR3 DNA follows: TGTGCCAGCAGCAATCTAGGACAGGGTAGTCCAGATACGCAGTATTTT.

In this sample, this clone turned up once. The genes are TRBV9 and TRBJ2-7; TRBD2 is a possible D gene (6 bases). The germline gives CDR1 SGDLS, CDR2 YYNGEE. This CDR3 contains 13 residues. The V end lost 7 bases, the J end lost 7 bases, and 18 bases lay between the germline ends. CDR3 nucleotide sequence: TGTGCCAGCTCCTGGGGGGTCAACGTGGAGCAGTACTTC. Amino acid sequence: CASSWGVNVEQYF.

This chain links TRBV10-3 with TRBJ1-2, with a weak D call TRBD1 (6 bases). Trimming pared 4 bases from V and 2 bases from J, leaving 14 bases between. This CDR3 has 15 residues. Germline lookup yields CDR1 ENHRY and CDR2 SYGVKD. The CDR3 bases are TGTGCCATCAGTGGAGACGACAGGCTCAACTATGGCTACACCTTC. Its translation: CAISGDDRLNYGYTF.

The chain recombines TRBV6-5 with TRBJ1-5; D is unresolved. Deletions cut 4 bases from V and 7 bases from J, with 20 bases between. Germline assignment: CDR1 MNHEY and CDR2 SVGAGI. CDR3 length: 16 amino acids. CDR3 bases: TGTGCCAGCAGTTCCTCATCCTCGGGCGGGATACAGCCCCAGCATTTT. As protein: CASSSSSSGGIQPQHF.

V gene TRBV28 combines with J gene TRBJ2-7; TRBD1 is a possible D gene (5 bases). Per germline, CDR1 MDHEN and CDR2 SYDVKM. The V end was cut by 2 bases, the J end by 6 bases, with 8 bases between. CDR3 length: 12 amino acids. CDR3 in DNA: TGTGCCAGCAGTTTAATGCAGGGCGAGCAGTACTTC. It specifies CASSLMQGEQYF.

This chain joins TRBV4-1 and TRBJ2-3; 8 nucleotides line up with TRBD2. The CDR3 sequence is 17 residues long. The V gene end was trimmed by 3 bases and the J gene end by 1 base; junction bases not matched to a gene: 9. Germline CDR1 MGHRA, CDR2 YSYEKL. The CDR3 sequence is CASSQDDSGMGTDTQYF. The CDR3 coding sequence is TGCGCCAGCAGCCAGGACGATAGCGGGATGGGCACAGATACGCAGTATTTT.

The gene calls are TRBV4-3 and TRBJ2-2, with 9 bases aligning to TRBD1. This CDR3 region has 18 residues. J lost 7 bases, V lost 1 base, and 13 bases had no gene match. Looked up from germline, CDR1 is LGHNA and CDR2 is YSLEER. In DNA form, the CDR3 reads TGCGCCAGCAGCCAAGGGGCACAGGGGGCTAGCTTCAACGGGGAGCTGTTTTTT. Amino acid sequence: CASSQGAQGASFNGELFF.

CDR3 nucleotide sequence: TGTGCCAGCAGCTTGACTAGCGGGAGGGCCTACGAGCAGTACTTC. Its translation is CASSLTSGRAYEQYF. The V and J genes are TRBV11-3 and TRBJ2-7; TRBD2 aligns across 14 bases. The junction had 0 bases not matched to a gene; V was cut back by 3 bases and J by 2 bases. Germline loops: CDR1 SGHNT, CDR2 YENEEA. The CDR3 loop spans 15 amino acids. Supplemented by reference TRBV11-3 and TRBJ2-7, the full variable domain reads EAGVVQSPRYKIIEKKQPVAFWCNPISGHNTLYWYLQNLGQGPELLIRYENEEAVDDSQLPKDRFSAERLKGVDSTLKIQPAELGDSAVYLCASSLTSGRAYEQYFGPGTRLTVT.